Below are 15 T cell receptor beta chains sequenced from a single sample in a study of a mutant IDH1 vaccine in newly diagnosed glioma. Method: immunoSEQ multiplex PCR; TCRdb's copy keeps in-frame clones and lacks some. Here the sample spans about 44,000 clones, 80% to 95% being singletons. What these receptors recognize is not known. Time point in this sample: week 23, last vaccination. All doses held 300 ug of mutant IDH1 20-mer peptide, with topical imiquimod. The source was PBMCs, collected from a glioma patient whose treatment included an IDH1 peptide vaccine. All receptors come from a man aged 50-60 years with glioma.

This clone has a single count. The V call is TRBV9, the J call TRBJ2-5; maybe TRBD1 (6 bases). V lost 1 base and J lost 3, with 10 bases in between. This CDR3 region has 14 residues. CDR1 and CDR2 (germline): SGDLS, YYNGEE. The DNA for the CDR3 is TGTGCCAGCAGCGTATCAGGGGCCAAAGAGACCCAGTACTTC. Its translation is CASSVSGAKETQYF.

This clone was picked up one time. The gene calls are TRBV5-5 and TRBJ1-2; 7 bases are shared with TRBD1. V lost 4 bases and J lost 4; bases outside the gene matches: 13. The germline V gene has CDR1 SGHKS and CDR2 YYEKEE (reference sequence). The CDR3 spans 16 residues. The CDR3 reads CASSPSVGTEIYGYTF. CDR3 DNA: TGTGCCAGCAGCCCTAGCGTCGGGACAGAGATCTATGGCTACACCTTC.

This clone was recorded only once. J is TRBJ1-4 and V is TRBV7-9; weak D call: TRBD1 (5 bases). V dropped 5 bases and J dropped 7 bases, with 17 bases sitting between them. The V gene's germline CDR1 is SEHNR and CDR2 FQNEAQ (reference sequence). This CDR3 is built from 15 residues. The DNA of the CDR3 is TGTGCCAGCAGCACAAACCGGGGAAGGGGTGAAAAACTGTTTTTT. It specifies CASSTNRGRGEKLFF.

V usage is TRBV6-6 and J usage is TRBJ1-5; the D gene is possibly TRBD1 (5 bases). Per the germline V gene, CDR1 is MNHNY and CDR2 is SVGAGI (reference sequence). CDR3 length: 15 residues. V was trimmed by 5 bases and J by 3 bases, leaving 14 bases between them. The CDR3 DNA reads as TGTGCCAGCAGTACCGCGGGGGTGAACAATCAGCCCCAGCATTTT. Its translation: CASSTAGVNNQPQHF.

The rearrangement joins TRBV9 to TRBJ2-1; D uncertain. The CDR3 extends over 12 amino acids. The V and J ends lost 5 bases and 2 bases respectively, with 5 bases between them. Germline CDR1 SGDLS, CDR2 YYNGEE. The CDR3 bases are TGTGCCAGCAGTGCTACCTACAATGAGCAGTTCTTC. Translation: CASSATYNEQFF.

The chain recombines TRBV9 with TRBJ2-7; D is possibly TRBD1 or TRBD2 (6 bases each). Trimming cost V 0 bases and J 3 bases, with 13 bases left between them. This CDR3 contains 15 residues. Per germline, CDR1 SGDLS and CDR2 YYNGEE. The CDR3 sequence: CASSVEGGANYEQYF. Here the CDR3 DNA reads TGTGCCAGCAGCGTAGAGGGGGGCGCGAACTACGAGCAGTACTTC.

This chain uses TRBV29-1 with TRBJ2-1, with 9 nucleotides matching TRBD1. Germline loops: CDR1 SQVTM, CDR2 ANQGSEA. This CDR3 has 14 amino acids. After removal of 2 bases from V and 5 bases from J, the junction contained 4 bases not matched to a gene. The CDR3 nucleotides read TGCAGCGTTGAACGGACAGGGGAGGACAATGAGCAGTTCTTC. Translation: CSVERTGEDNEQFF.

The gene calls are TRBV18 and TRBJ2-6, with 7 bases lining up with TRBD1. Germline V lookup: CDR1 KGHSH, CDR2 LQKENI. The CDR3 has 17 residues. V was pared by 3 bases and J by 0 bases, with 5 bases of the junction left unmatched. DNA of the CDR3: TGTGCCAGCTCACCGGGACAGCCATACTCTGGGGCCAACGTCCTGACTTTC. It translates to CASSPGQPYSGANVLTF.

This chain joins TRBV29-1 and TRBJ2-7; D unresolved. The germline gives CDR1 SQVTM, CDR2 ANQGSEA. This CDR3 has 13 residues. Trimming removed 5 bases at V and 2 bases at J, with 13 bases between. CDR3 sequence (DNA): TGCAGCGTTAGGTCCCTGACAACCTACGAGCAGTACTTC. It translates to CSVRSLTTYEQYF.

Remarks on this clone: One end of the junction fails to match germline, which may point to a read error. The chain couples TRBV5-1 to TRBJ1-3; D uncertain. This CDR3 spans 15 amino acids. The germline CDR1 and CDR2 sequences are SGHRS and YFSETQ. The CDR3 spells CTSSLDSGSGNTIYF. The CDR3, as DNA: TGCACCAGCAGCTTGGATTCGGGCTCTGGAAACACCATATATTTT. Variable domain in full (rest from reference TRBV5-1 and TRBJ1-3): KAGVTQTPRYLIKTRGQQVTLSCSPISGHRSVSWYQQTPGQGLQFLFEYFSETQRNKGNFPGRFSGRQFSNSRSEMNVSTLELGDSALYLCTSSLDSGSGNTIYFGEGSWLTVV.

The chain uses TRBV5-1 and TRBJ2-1; the D is unclear. This CDR3 region has 14 residues. Trimming shortened V by 1 base and J by 9 bases, and 14 bases separated the two germline ends. The germline gives CDR1 SGHRS, CDR2 YFSETQ. CDR3 nucleotide sequence: TGCGCCAGCAGCTTGAGATCTGACCGTGGTGAGCAGTTCTTC. Translated, it gives CASSLRSDRGEQFF.

This chain joins TRBV27 and TRBJ2-5; 10 bases line up with TRBD2. The CDR3 has 14 amino acids. The V gene end was trimmed by 6 bases and the J gene end by 5 bases; junction bases not matched to a gene: 6. The germline V gene encodes CDR1 MNHEY and CDR2 SMNVEV (reference sequence). This CDR3 reads CASRLAGVGETQYF. The CDR3 nucleotides read TGTGCCAGCAGGCTAGCGGGAGTGGGGGAGACCCAGTACTTC.

V is TRBV7-2 and J is TRBJ2-5, with D perhaps given as TRBD1 or TRBD2 (6 bases each). From germline, CDR1 is SGHTA and CDR2 FQGNSA. The CDR3 spans 15 residues. Trimming shortened V by 1 base and J by 4 bases, and 13 bases separated the two germline ends. The CDR3 reads CASSLGVGGRETQYF. DNA of the CDR3: TGTGCCAGCAGCTTAGGTGTCGGGGGCCGAGAGACCCAGTACTTC.

The chain is built from TRBV29-1 and TRBJ2-3; 7 bases are a match to TRBD2. V lost 7 bases to trimming and J lost 0 bases; unmatched junction nucleotides: 4. This CDR3 contains 13 residues. Germline V gene sequence: CDR1 SQVTM, CDR2 ANQGSEA. The CDR3 sequence: CSGDSGSTDTQYF. In DNA, the CDR3 is TGCAGCGGAGATAGCGGGAGCACAGATACGCAGTATTTT.

The V gene is TRBV29-1, the J gene TRBJ2-7; perhaps TRBD2 as D (6 bases). From germline, CDR1 is SQVTM and CDR2 ANQGSEA. V was shortened by 5 bases and J by 7 bases, with 15 bases between the two germline ends. The CDR3 is 12 residues long. The CDR3 DNA reads TGCAGCGTTTTGGGGGGTGCTTTGGAGCAGTACTTC. It codes for CSVLGGALEQYF.